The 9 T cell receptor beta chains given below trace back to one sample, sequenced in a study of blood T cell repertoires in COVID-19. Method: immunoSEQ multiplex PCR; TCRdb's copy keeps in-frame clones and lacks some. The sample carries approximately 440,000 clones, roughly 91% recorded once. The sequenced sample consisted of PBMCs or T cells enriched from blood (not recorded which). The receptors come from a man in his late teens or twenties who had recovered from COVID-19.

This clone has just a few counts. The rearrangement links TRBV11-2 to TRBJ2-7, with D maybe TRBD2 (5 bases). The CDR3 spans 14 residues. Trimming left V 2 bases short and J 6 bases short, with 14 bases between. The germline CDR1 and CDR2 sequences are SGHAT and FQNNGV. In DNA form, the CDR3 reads TGTGCCAGCAGCTTAAATCCTAGCACGGGCGAGCAGTACTTC. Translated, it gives CASSLNPSTGEQYF.

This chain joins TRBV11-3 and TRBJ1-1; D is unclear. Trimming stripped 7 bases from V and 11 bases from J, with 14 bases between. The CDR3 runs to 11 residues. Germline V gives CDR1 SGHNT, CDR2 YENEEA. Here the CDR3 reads CASTFRGAAFF. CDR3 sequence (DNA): TGTGCCAGCACCTTTAGAGGTGCGGCTTTCTTT.

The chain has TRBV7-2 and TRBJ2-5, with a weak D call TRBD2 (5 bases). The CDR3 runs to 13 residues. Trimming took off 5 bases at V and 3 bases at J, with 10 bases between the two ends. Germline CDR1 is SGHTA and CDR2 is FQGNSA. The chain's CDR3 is CASSPRAEETQYF. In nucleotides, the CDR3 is TGTGCCAGCAGCCCCCGAGCGGAAGAGACCCAGTACTTC.

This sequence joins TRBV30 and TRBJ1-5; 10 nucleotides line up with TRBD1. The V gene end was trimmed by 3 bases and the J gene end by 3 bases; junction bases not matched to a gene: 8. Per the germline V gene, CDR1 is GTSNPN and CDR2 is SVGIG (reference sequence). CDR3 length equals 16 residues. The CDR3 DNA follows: TGTGCCTGGAGCGCGACCGGGACAGGGGTCAATCAGCCCCAGCATTTT. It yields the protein CAWSATGTGVNQPQHF.

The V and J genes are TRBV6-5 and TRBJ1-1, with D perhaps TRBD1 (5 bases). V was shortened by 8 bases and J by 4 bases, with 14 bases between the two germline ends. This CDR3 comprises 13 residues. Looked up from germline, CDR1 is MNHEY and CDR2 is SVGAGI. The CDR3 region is CASGWGRATEAFF. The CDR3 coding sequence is TGTGCCAGCGGTTGGGGCAGGGCCACTGAAGCTTTCTTT.

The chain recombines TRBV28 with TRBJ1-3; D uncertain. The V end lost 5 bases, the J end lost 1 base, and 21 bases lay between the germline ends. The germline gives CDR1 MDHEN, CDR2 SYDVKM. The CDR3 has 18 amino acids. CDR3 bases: TGTGCCAGCAGTCCACCCCGTTTTGGTAGATTATCTGGAAACACCATATATTTT. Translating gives CASSPPRFGRLSGNTIYF.

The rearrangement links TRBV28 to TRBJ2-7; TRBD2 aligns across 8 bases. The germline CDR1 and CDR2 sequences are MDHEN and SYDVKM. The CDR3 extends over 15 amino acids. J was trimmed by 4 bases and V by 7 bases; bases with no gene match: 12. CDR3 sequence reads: CASTSGLAGQYEQYF. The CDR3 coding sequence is TGTGCCAGCACCAGCGGACTAGCTGGTCAGTACGAGCAGTACTTC.

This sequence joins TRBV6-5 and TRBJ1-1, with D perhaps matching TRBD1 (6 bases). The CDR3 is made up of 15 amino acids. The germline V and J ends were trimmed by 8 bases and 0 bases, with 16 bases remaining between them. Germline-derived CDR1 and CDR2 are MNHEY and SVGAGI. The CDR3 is CASSRGAKMNTEAFF. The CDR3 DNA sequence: TGTGCCAGCTCCCGGGGGGCGAAGATGAACACTGAAGCTTTCTTT.

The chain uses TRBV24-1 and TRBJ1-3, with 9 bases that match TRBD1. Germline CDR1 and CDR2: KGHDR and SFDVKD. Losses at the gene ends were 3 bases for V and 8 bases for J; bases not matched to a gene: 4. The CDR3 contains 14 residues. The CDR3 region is CATSDPGQGDTIYF. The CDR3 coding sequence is TGTGCCACCAGTGATCCGGGACAGGGAGACACCATATATTTT.